This TCR beta chain was recorded in a study of T-cell reconstitution after alpha-beta-depleted transplantation in children. Unique molecular identifiers were built into the TCRbeta library. TCRdb re-called the PCR reads through MiXCR, storing one row per CDR3 protein. The sample has 380,000 or so distinct CDR3 sequences; about 14% are singletons. V was shortened by 0 bases and J by 0 bases, with 9 bases between the two germline ends. CDR1 and CDR2 from the germline V gene are LGHNA and YSLEER. The CDR3 runs to 16 residues. The sample consisted of PBMCs, taken from the stem cell graft. The V call is TRBV4-3, the J call TRBJ1-5; D is uncertain. This receptor was taken from a human donor who donated a stem cell graft to a child with Fanconi anemia. The CDR3 sequence is CASSQDGGYSNQPQHF. The DNA for the CDR3 is TGCGCCAGCAGCCAAGATGGTGGTTATAGCAATCAGCCCCAGCATTTT.